These T cell receptor beta chains were read from a single sample in a study of beta chain features in type 1 diabetes. Generated by immunoSEQ multiplex PCR, the TCRdb table keeps only in-frame clones and is missing some. In the table there are some 500,000 clones, over 9.5% of which are singletons. The specimen was naive CD4+ T cells from blood. All receptors derive from a woman aged 18-29 years in good health. Both conserved end residues are part of each CDR3. D genes are given only for firm matches. Not every row has a clone size; where given, it reads once, few, many or a size class.

d_call j_call v_call clone_size cdr3_aa cdr3_nt
- TRBJ2-3 TRBV5-6 few CASSLSIRYGFTDTQYF TGTGCCAGCAGCTTGTCGATCCGTTATGGATTCACAGATACGCAGTATTTT
- TRBJ1-1 TRBV6-5 few CASSRRRGTEAFF TGTGCCAGCAGCCGCCGGCGGGGCACTGAAGCTTTCTTT
- TRBJ2-7 TRBV30 few CAWSQRSYEQYF TGTGCCTGGAGTCAACGCTCCTACGAGCAGTACTTC
- TRBJ2-6 TRBV28 few CASSLGGTGANVLTF TGTGCCAGCAGTTTGGGAGGAACTGGGGCCAACGTCCTGACTTTC
- TRBJ1-2 TRBV7-9 few CASSFANIGRDYYGYTF TGTGCCAGCAGCTTCGCAAATATAGGGCGGGACTACTATGGCTACACCTTC
- TRBJ2-1 TRBV7-3 once CASSAGRLNNEQFF TGTGCCAGCAGCGCGGGACGACTTAACAATGAGCAGTTCTTC
- TRBJ2-2 TRBV7-9 - CARTGTSPGELFF TGTGCCAGGACCGGGACAAGCCCTGGGGAGCTGTTTTTT
TRBD1 TRBJ1-2 TRBV7-6 few CASSSGTGSWGYTF TGTGCCAGCAGTTCCGGGACAGGGAGTTGGGGCTACACCTTC
TRBD1 TRBJ2-7 TRBV13 few CASSRDSVAYEQYF TGTGCCAGCAGCCGGGACAGCGTTGCCTACGAGCAGTACTTC
- TRBJ1-1 TRBV7-2 - CASSPLTGIGTEAFF TGTGCCAGCAGCCCCTTAACAGGGATAGGGACTGAAGCTTTCTTT
- TRBJ2-1 TRBV5-4 few CASRTFGGLYNEQFF TGTGCCAGCAGGACGTTCGGGGGGCTCTACAATGAGCAGTTCTTC
- TRBJ2-1 TRBV10-3 many CAISDVSQYNEQFF TGTGCCATCAGTGACGTGAGCCAATACAATGAGCAGTTCTTC
- TRBJ1-1 TRBV18 - CASSPQRSVEAFF TGTGCCAGCTCACCACAACGGTCAGTTGAAGCTTTCTTT
- TRBJ2-3 TRBV27 - CASSSWGPTDTQYF TGTGCCAGCAGTTCCTGGGGCCCCACAGATACGCAGTATTTT
TRBD1 TRBJ2-7 TRBV6-5 few CASSSAGTGSYEQYF TGTGCCAGCAGTTCTGCCGGGACAGGCTCCTACGAGCAGTACTTC
- TRBJ2-7 TRBV7-2 few CASSPIWSRYEQYF TGTGCCAGCAGCCCGATCTGGAGTCGGTACGAGCAGTACTTC
TRBD1 TRBJ1-1 TRBV29-1 few CSVVPGGAFRTEAFF TGCAGCGTTGTGCCAGGGGGCGCTTTTAGGACTGAAGCTTTCTTT
TRBD2 TRBJ2-5 TRBV5-1 few CASSSLTSGSGETQYF TGCGCCAGCAGCTCGTTGACTAGCGGGAGTGGGGAGACCCAGTACTTC
- TRBJ2-3 TRBV19 - CASSSGDTQYF TGTGCCAGTAGTTCGGGAGATACGCAGTATTTT
TRBD1 TRBJ2-1 TRBV7-8 - CASSHRGVSYNEQFF TGTGCCAGCAGCCACAGGGGGGTCTCCTACAATGAGCAGTTCTTC
TRBD2 TRBJ2-3 TRBV7-3 - CASSDSGSTDTQYF TGTGCCAGCAGCGATAGCGGGAGCACAGATACGCAGTATTTT
TRBD1 TRBJ1-2 TRBV28 few CASRPGGGYGYTF TGTGCCAGCAGGCCAGGGGGCGGCTATGGCTACACCTTC
TRBD1 TRBJ2-6 TRBV9 - CASSVRTGKLSGANVLTF TGTGCCAGCAGCGTCAGGACAGGGAAGCTCTCTGGGGCCAACGTCCTGACTTTC
TRBD2 TRBJ2-5 TRBV5-1 few CASSFRLAGGRETQYF TGCGCCAGCAGCTTTCGACTAGCGGGAGGTCGTGAGACCCAGTACTTC
- TRBJ2-1 TRBV28 - CASSSGLPRSYNEQFF TGTGCCAGCAGCTCGGGACTCCCCCGATCCTACAATGAGCAGTTCTTC
TRBD1 TRBJ1-2 TRBV13 - CASSKPGQGVRYGYTF TGTGCCAGCAGCAAACCGGGACAGGGGGTTCGGTATGGCTACACCTTC
TRBD1 TRBJ2-2 TRBV7-2 few CASSLLGTANTGELFF TGTGCCAGCAGCTTACTAGGGACAGCGAACACCGGGGAGCTGTTTTTT
- TRBJ1-4 TRBV7-9 few CASSLRQDNEKLFF TGTGCCAGCAGCTTAAGACAGGATAATGAAAAACTGTTTTTT
TRBD2 TRBJ2-7 TRBV4-3 few CASSQDWLLAGVYEQYF TGCGCCAGCAGCCAAGATTGGCTACTAGCGGGAGTATACGAGCAGTACTTC
- TRBJ2-7 TRBV7-2 - CASSLDPPYEQYF TGTGCCAGCAGCTTAGATCCCCCCTACGAGCAGTACTTC
- TRBJ2-1 TRBV5-1 few CATTTKGSSYNEQFF TGCGCCACCACAACAAAGGGGAGCTCCTACAATGAGCAGTTCTTC
TRBD2 TRBJ2-5 TRBV30 few CAWSVRLAGGETQYF TGTGCCTGGAGTGTTAGGCTAGCGGGCGGGGAGACCCAGTACTTC
TRBD1 TRBJ2-7 TRBV7-2 - CASSSTGVNEQYF TGTGCCAGCAGCTCGACAGGGGTTAACGAGCAGTACTTC
- TRBJ2-1 TRBV14 - CASSPLRLAPSNEQFF TGTGCCAGCAGTCCCCTTAGGCTAGCACCCTCCAATGAGCAGTTCTTC
TRBD2 TRBJ2-1 TRBV5-4 few CASRYGGASYNEQFF TGTGCCAGCAGATACGGGGGGGCCTCCTACAATGAGCAGTTCTTC
- TRBJ2-7 TRBV19 - CASSRSRDFEQYF TGTGCCAGTAGCAGGAGCCGGGACTTCGAGCAGTACTTC
- TRBJ1-5 TRBV18 - CASSPTGNQPQHF TGTGCCAGCTCACCAACGGGAAATCAGCCCCAGCATTTT
TRBD1 TRBJ1-6 TRBV4-3 - CASSQDPYRQGGNSPLHF TGCGCCAGCAGCCAAGATCCATACCGACAGGGGGGAAATTCACCCCTCCACTTT
- TRBJ2-1 TRBV5-6 - CASSSGAGEQFF TGTGCCAGCAGCTCGGGGGCCGGTGAGCAGTTCTTC
- TRBJ2-5 TRBV7-2 - CASSLAGSRETQYF TGTGCCAGCAGCTTAGCAGGGTCCCGGGAGACCCAGTACTTC
TRBD2 TRBJ2-3 TRBV11-3 - CASSLGMAGGPTDTQYF TGTGCCAGCAGCTTAGGGATGGCGGGGGGGCCGACTGATACGCAGTATTTT